This entry features one T cell receptor (beta chain) sequence. Which antigen it targets is not known. The CDR3 sequence holds 14 residues, the cysteine and phenylalanine included. The entry carries no DNA sequence. Via the germline V gene, CDR1 is SGHVS and CDR2 FNYEAQ. The entry originates in a study of T cells expressing NK-cell markers (dated by TCRdb to the early 2020s). For the study in its entirety: TCR beta-chain repertoires were profiled in sorted CD3+CD56+NKG2C+, CD3+CD56+NKG2C- and CD3+CD56-NKG2C+ T-cell subsets from several donors. Among the eight sequenced donors, seven were HCMV-seropositive and one was HCMV-seronegative. Illumina HiSeq 2000/2500, MiSeq or NextSeq was used to sequence libraries as 2 x 150 bp reads. Randomly selected healthy volunteers, three men and five women, were used as the eight sequenced donors. Beyond this particular receptor, the publication reports: For roughly 6 donors, the dominant CD3+CD56+NKG2C+ clonotypes were among the top 10 CD8+ clonotypes and accounted for roughly 1.0-8% of CD8+ T cells. Those dominant clonotypes were again the most abundant among CD3+CD56-NKG2C+ cells in a handful of donors, at about 25-60.1%. Whether the expanded NKG2C-expressing T cell clones were specific for HCMV antigens remained unclear.

HCMV serostatus was determined by detecting HCMV-specific IgG in serum with a commercial ELISA kit. Ficoll density gradient centrifugation was used to isolate peripheral blood mononuclear cells from blood. Sequencing took place on an Illumina HiSeq 2000. 5'RACE template switching, by which a universal primer site and unique molecular identifiers were added, was used to make TCR beta cDNA libraries. Synthesis of cDNA was primed from the TCR beta constant segment and was followed by two consecutive PCR amplification steps. As for how the authors treated the data: MIGEC handled demultiplexing of the reads and grouping by UMI, while MiTCR was used to assemble and quantify clonotypes. Only TCR cDNA sequences supported by at least two reads were kept to exclude erroneous sequences. The tcR package was used for downstream repertoire analysis, with clonotypes matched between fractions based on CDR3 nucleotide sequence plus V segment. Antigen specificity was annotated against VDJdb with VDJmatch, allowing one amino acid substitution in CDR3. Through TCRdb reprocessing, the reads give one entry per CDR3 protein sequence; DNA is omitted. The V and J calls and clone size come from TCRdb's table, not from the authors' own analysis. The table of this sample itemizes about 380,000 distinct CDR3 sequences. The ten largest make up roughly 5.2% of the sample.

The sequence derives from a man aged 18 to 69 in good health. Sequencing input: blood T cells: a sorted CD56 or NKG2C T cell subset, CD4+ or CD8+ T cells, or bulk PBMC T cells (not recorded which). The sequence joins TRBV7-6 to TRBJ1-1; TCRdb names TRBD1, which stays unverified in the absence of DNA. The CDR3: CASSVRQGGTEAFF.